This T cell receptor (beta chain) was captured in a study of T cells in Graves' hyperthyroidism and ophthalmopathy (dated by TCRdb to between 2018 and 2020). Regarding the study in general: Peripheral blood was sampled at the time of initial diagnosis, prior to any treatment. A discovery cohort of about a hundred patients, about 43 with Graves' ophthalmopathy and 55 to 60 with stable Graves' hyperthyroidism, was used to find distinguishing TCR V-J signatures. Prospective prediction of ophthalmopathy was tested in an independent validation cohort consisting of about 20 hyperthyroidism patients and over 15 patients who later progressed to ophthalmopathy. The 100 or so discovery patients were randomly split 7:3 into training and test sets. In addition, the study compared T-cell repertoires in thyroid tissue and in blood from over 5 Graves' hyperthyroidism patients. Following sampling, methimazole starting at 30 mg daily was given to hyperthyroidism patients, and high-dose intravenous methylprednisolone was given to ophthalmopathy patients. TCR Vbeta CDR3 sequencing of 135 peripheral blood samples (approximately 44 ophthalmopathy, 75 hyperthyroidism and roughly 17 progressor patients) is reported in the paper.

The paper as a whole reports these results and caveats: A 13 V-J signature model separated ophthalmopathy from stable hyperthyroidism, with around 88% sensitivity and roughly 84% specificity in cross-validation and 80%/75% in testing. No statistical method was used to set the sample size in advance, and investigators knew the group allocation. In validation, the model predicted progression to ophthalmopathy a median of roughly 6.5 months before onset, with roughly 71% sensitivity and roughly 79% specificity. Most expanded thyroid clonotypes (frequency above 0.001) were also detected in blood, suggesting blood repertoires may reflect thyroid immune responses.

This clonotype came up many times. What this receptor recognizes is not known. Per-base quality was not reported, and no clone a single base away is much larger than it. V and J are trimmed by 8 bases and 5 bases, and the gene matches miss 3 bases of the junction. From the germline V gene, CDR1 is SNHLY and CDR2 is FYNNEI. The CDR3 contains 12 residues, cysteine and phenylalanine counted. Of the read, only the CDR3 DNA is kept; its 36 bases are in frame from base 1. Ophthalmopathy patients had moderately to severely active disease, with a Clinical Activity Score of 3 or more, a NOSPECS grade of 4 or more, and a disease duration of less than 3 months. Any patient with an uncontrolled infection, another autoimmune disease, pregnancy or lactation was excluded. Clinical symptoms, serum thyroxine and TRAb, thyroid ultrasound, and orbital computed tomography formed the basis for the diagnoses. PBMCs were isolated from about 9.1 ml of fresh peripheral blood by Ficoll-Paque density gradient centrifugation. Total RNA was extracted using Trizol reagent, and RNA quality was assessed on an Agilent 2100 Bioanalyzer.

TCR beta CDR3 regions were amplified from RNA transcripts. A first-round RT-PCR of the TCR CDR3 used the HTBI primer set with the Qiagen OneStep RT-PCR kit. Libraries were constructed in a second round of multiplex PCR, after which size selection and purification were carried out. The libraries were sequenced on an Illumina HiSeq2000 using paired-end 100 bp reads. As for the original processing: SOAPnuke was used to process the raw data, throwing out any read that contained adapters or uncalled bases, had a mean Phred below 15, or lacked an exact constant-primer or identifier match. COPE v1.2.5 was used to merge high-quality paired reads, and clonotypes were defined as unique nucleotide sequences. Clonotypes were aligned to IMGT TRBV, TRBD and TRBJ reference segments using MiTCR v1.1. Analysis was restricted to V-J combinations with a frequency above 0.0001, which covered 98% to 99.2% of repertoires. A TCS score was defined as the ratio between F50 (clonal expansion) and ExV (chaos), using BLOSUM62-based TCRdist between CDR3 peptides within each V-J. Welch's t-statistics and random forest reduced 500 to 650 V-J features to 13, which were used in a naive Bayes classifier (R e1071). The public reads were quality trimmed at Q25 with fastp and then assembled into clones with MiXCR by TCRdb, keeping productive beta chains. Merged by CDR3 protein, the rows form single entries marked with the most common genes and DNA. TCRdb's processing, not the study's, gives the V and J calls here. Counted in this sample were 600,000 or so distinct CDR3 sequences; more than 14% of them appeared once. The biggest ten clones account for around 12% of the sample.

The specimen sequenced was blood. This chain joins TRBV2 to TRBJ1-3, with 7 central nucleotides matching TRBD1. The receptor was isolated from a woman aged 50 to 60 with Graves' ophthalmopathy. CDR3 reads: CASQTGRNTIYF. The DNA sequence reads TGTGCCAGCCAGACAGGGAGAAACACCATATATTTT. With all but the CDR3 taken from the reference TRBV2 and TRBJ1-3 genes, the full variable domain is: EPEVTQTPSHQVTQMGQEVILRCVPISNHLYFYWYRQILGQKVEFLVSFYNNEISEKSEIFDDQFSVERPDGSNFTLKIRSTKLEDSAMYFCASQTGRNTIYFGEGSWLTVV.